A single count supports the clone carrying this TCR beta chain. The sample comes from a study of blood T cell repertoires in COVID-19. Authors' methods: Reference gene primer amplification gave nucleated cell count estimates. Profiling relied on immunoSEQ multiplex PCR, and the TCRdb table lists in-frame clones only, not all of them. The DNA was the basis for D and trimming; V, J and clone size are from that table. The sample records about 130,000 clones, around 88% being singletons. This TCR came from a woman in her fifties or sixties who had recovered from COVID-19. The sequenced sample was PBMCs or T cells enriched from blood (not recorded which).

The DNA of the CDR3 is TGTGCCAGCAGTTCGGAGGGGAGCTCCTACGAGCAGTACTTC. Amino acid sequence: CASSSEGSSYEQYF. The chain has TRBV6-2 or TRBV6-3 and TRBJ2-7; possible D gene TRBD2, 6 bases. Germline values: CDR1 MNHEY, CDR2 SVGEGT. The V and J ends lost 4 bases and 0 bases respectively, with 10 bases between them. This CDR3 is built from 14 residues.